These 9 T cell receptor beta chains originate from one sample sequenced in a study of cytomegalovirus exposure and HLA in healthy donors. Researchers ran the PCR with 60 Vbeta and 13 Jbeta primers. The repertoire was sequenced with immunoSEQ multiplex PCR; TCRdb's copy has only in-frame clones and lacks some. The sample lists approximately 140,000 clones, approximately 91% occurring once. The sample comprised PBMCs. These receptors originate from a woman aged 35 to 49 in good health and CMV-seronegative.

V is TRBV2 and J is TRBJ1-2; D not certain. V dropped 4 bases and J dropped 7 bases, with 13 bases sitting between them. The CDR3 totals 13 residues. Germline V gene data show CDR1 as SNHLY and CDR2 as FYNNEI. CDR3 DNA: TGTGCCAGCAGTGTGGCAGCGGACGGTGGCTACACCTTC. Protein: CASSVAADGGYTF.

This chain uses TRBV9 with TRBJ2-1, with 9 bases identical to TRBD2. This CDR3 is 18 amino acids long. CDR1 and CDR2 from the germline V gene are SGDLS and YYNGEE. The V segment lost 0 bases and the J segment 2 bases; nucleotides outside the gene matches: 9. The CDR3 loop reads CASSVDSGRGAPYNEQFF. The DNA of the CDR3 is TGTGCCAGCAGCGTAGATAGCGGGAGAGGGGCTCCCTACAATGAGCAGTTCTTC.

The V call is TRBV27, the J call TRBJ1-2, with a weak D call TRBD1 (5 bases). Germline V gene lookup returns CDR1 MNHEY and CDR2 SMNVEV (reference sequence). The CDR3 runs to 15 residues. V was cut by 5 bases and J by 6 bases, with 19 bases left in between. CDR3 DNA: TGTGCCAGCAGTCCTATTACTTCAGGGAAAAATGGCTACACCTTC. Protein product: CASSPITSGKNGYTF.

On this clone: At one of its ends the junction is not consistent with the germline gene, which may arise from a read error. The chain is built from TRBV7-9 and TRBJ2-5; TRBD2 agrees at 7 bases. CDR1 SEHNR and CDR2 FQNEAQ come from the germline V gene (reference sequence). CDR3 size: 14 residues. The CDR3 reads CSSSLGTTQETQYF. CDR3 coding DNA: TGTTCCAGCAGCTTAGGGACTACCCAAGAGACCCAGTACTTC.

V usage is TRBV5-4 and J usage is TRBJ2-7; D uncertain. The CDR3 is made up of 16 amino acids. CDR1 and CDR2 from the germline V gene are SGHNT and YYREEE (reference sequence). V shed 2 bases and J shed 0 bases, with 15 bases lying between them. CDR3 sequence: CASSLMQYGSSYEQYF. CDR3 DNA sequence: TGTGCCAGCAGCTTAATGCAGTATGGCAGCTCCTACGAGCAGTACTTC.

The V and J genes are TRBV7-9 and TRBJ2-2; 10 bases map to TRBD2. Losses at the gene ends were 11 bases for V and 3 bases for J; bases not matched to a gene: 6. The CDR3 has 14 amino acids. CDR1 is SEHNR and CDR2 is FQNEAQ in the germline V gene (reference sequence). The CDR3 reads CASGGLAHTGELFF. The CDR3 bases are TGTGCCTCAGGGGGACTAGCGCACACCGGGGAGCTGTTTTTT. Supplemented by reference TRBV7-9 and TRBJ2-2, the full variable domain reads DTGVSQNPRHKITKRGQNVTFRCDPISEHNRLYWYRQTLGQGPEFLTYFQNEAQLEKSRLLSDRFSAERPKGSFSTLEIQRTEQGDSAMYLCASGGLAHTGELFFGEGSRLTVL.

The rearrangement joins TRBV5-8 to TRBJ1-1, with 9 bases identical to TRBD1. The CDR3 length is 14 residues. The ends lost 3 bases at V and 1 base at J; junction bases unmatched: 1. Germline V gene lookup returns CDR1 SGHTS and CDR2 YDEGEE. CDR3 loop: CASSSGQGNTEAFF. CDR3 nucleotide sequence: TGTGCCAGCAGCTCGGGACAGGGGAACACTGAAGCTTTCTTT.

The chain recombines TRBV5-1 with TRBJ2-1; tentatively, D is TRBD1 (6 bases). V dropped 7 bases and J dropped 8 bases, with 22 bases sitting between them. Looked up from germline, CDR1 is SGHRS and CDR2 is YFSETQ. This CDR3 is built from 15 residues. CDR3 nucleotide sequence: TGCGCCAGCTGGCAAGAAACAGGGATCACTCATGAGCAGTTCTTC. It translates to CASWQETGITHEQFF.

The rearrangement links TRBV9 to TRBJ2-1; 7 bases are shared with TRBD1. Trimming at V came to 4 bases and at J to 9 bases, leaving 7 bases not matched to a gene. Germline CDR1 reads SGDLS; CDR2 reads YYNGEE. This CDR3 has 13 amino acids. CDR3 sequence: CASSQTGVGEQFF. DNA of the CDR3: TGTGCCAGCAGCCAAACAGGGGTCGGTGAGCAGTTCTTC.